Each of the 13 T cell receptor beta chains below was sequenced from the same sample in a study of blood T cell repertoires in COVID-19. The table came from immunoSEQ multiplex PCR; TCRdb's copy has only in-frame clones and leaves some out. The table includes just over 60,000 clones, approximately 80% detected once. The sequenced sample consisted of peripheral blood. The source of these receptors is an elderly woman with active or convalescent COVID-19.

In its sample, this clone was seen once. This chain connects TRBV10-3 to TRBJ1-2; the match to TRBD1 covers 7 bases. The CDR3 has 14 amino acids. Germline CDR1 reads ENHRY; CDR2 reads SYGVKD. After removal of 10 bases from V and 2 bases from J, the junction contained 10 bases not matched to a gene. This CDR3 is CATHITGANYGYTF. The CDR3 region has the DNA TGTGCCACGCATATAACAGGGGCGAACTATGGCTACACCTTC.

The chain is built from TRBV3-1 (or the pseudogene TRBV3-2) and TRBJ1-2, with a weak D call TRBD1 (5 bases). The CDR3 is made up of 15 amino acids. Per germline, CDR1 LGHDT and CDR2 YNNKEL (reference sequence). V lost 0 bases and J lost 3, with 11 bases in between. The CDR3 nucleotides are TGTGCCAGCAGCCAAGATGCAGGGCTTTACTATGGCTACACCTTC. As protein: CASSQDAGLYYGYTF.

This clone was counted once. The genes are TRBV11-3 and TRBJ1-4; TRBD1 agrees at 9 bases. Trimming at V came to 6 bases and at J to 4 bases, leaving 6 bases not matched to a gene. The CDR3 spans 15 residues. The germline V gene encodes CDR1 SGHNT and CDR2 YENEEA. DNA of the CDR3: TGTGCCAGCAGACAGACAGGGGGAAGTAATGAAAAACTGTTTTTT. It specifies CASRQTGGSNEKLFF. Together with reference TRBV11-3 and TRBJ1-4, the CDR3 gives the full variable domain: EAGVVQSPRYKIIEKKQPVAFWCNPISGHNTLYWYLQNLGQGPELLIRYENEEAVDDSQLPKDRFSAERLKGVDSTLKIQPAELGDSAVYLCASRQTGGSNEKLFFGSGTQLSVL.

The chain uses TRBV6-5 and TRBJ1-1; the D gene is possibly TRBD1 (5 bases). Trimming shortened V by 2 bases and J by 12 bases, and 13 bases separated the two germline ends. This CDR3 spans 12 amino acids. CDR1 is MNHEY, CDR2 SVGAGI, per germline. The CDR3 sequence: CASSYAAGRPFF. CDR3 coding DNA: TGTGCCAGCAGTTACGCGGCAGGGCGGCCTTTCTTT.

This clone was seen once. V usage is TRBV27 and J usage is TRBJ1-2; 7 nucleotides agree with TRBD1. Germline V gene sequence: CDR1 MNHEY, CDR2 SMNVEV (reference sequence). The junction had 11 bases not matched to a gene; V was cut back by 0 bases and J by 10 bases. This CDR3 contains 15 residues. Written as DNA, the CDR3 is TGTGCCAGCAGTTTATCCCGGGACAGTAAAGGGGACTACACCTTC. Its protein is CASSLSRDSKGDYTF.

This sequence joins TRBV11-2 and TRBJ2-2; 7 bases align to TRBD2. This CDR3 spans 16 amino acids. Germline CDR1 and CDR2: SGHAT and FQNNGV. With V trimmed by 3 bases and J by 5 bases, 9 bases remained unmatched. The CDR3, as DNA: TGTGCCAGCAGCTTTGTTTCGGGGGGAAGGACCGGGGAGCTGTTTTTT. This translates into CASSFVSGGRTGELFF.

The V and J genes are TRBV3-1 (or the pseudogene TRBV3-2) and TRBJ1-1; weak D call: TRBD1 (5 bases). The CDR3 has 15 residues. The germline V gene has CDR1 LGHDT and CDR2 YNNKEL (reference sequence). V gave up 2 bases and J gave up 1 base, with 11 bases separating them. The CDR3 here is CASSQPGIENTEAFF. The CDR3 nucleotides are TGTGCCAGCAGCCAACCAGGGATCGAGAACACTGAAGCTTTCTTT.

The J gene is TRBJ2-6, the V gene TRBV2; 7 bases align to TRBD1. The CDR3 loop spans 16 amino acids. The germline gives CDR1 SNHLY, CDR2 FYNNEI. The trim removed 6 bases at V and 2 bases at J, leaving 7 bases unmatched. CDR3 region: CASSKTGAPGANVLTF. The CDR3 DNA follows: TGTGCCAGCAGCAAAACAGGGGCCCCTGGGGCCAACGTCCTGACTTTC.

The table lists this clone with a few counts. The chain recombines TRBV6-5 with TRBJ2-2; D remains unclear. The germline V and J ends were trimmed by 0 bases and 2 bases, with 7 bases remaining between them. There are 15 residues in the CDR3. CDR1 and CDR2 (germline): MNHEY, SVGAGI. CDR3 region: CASSYSPHNTGELFF. In DNA, the CDR3 is TGTGCCAGCAGTTACTCCCCACATAACACCGGGGAGCTGTTTTTT.

The V gene is TRBV6-5, the J gene TRBJ1-5; the D is unclear. Germline CDR1 and CDR2: MNHEY and SVGAGI. Trimming cost V 7 bases and J 1 base, with 11 bases left between them. The CDR3 has 14 amino acids. The CDR3 sequence is CASIVSVSNQPQHF. CDR3 sequence (DNA): TGTGCCAGCATCGTCAGTGTCAGCAATCAGCCCCAGCATTTT.

The chain links TRBV19 to TRBJ1-3; D is perhaps TRBD1 (5 bases). CDR3 length equals 13 residues. Germline CDR1 is LNHDA and CDR2 is SQIVND (reference sequence). CDR3 sequence (DNA): TGTGGGGCCGGGGGGTTCTCTGGAAACACCATATATTTT. It encodes CGAGGFSGNTIYF. Variable domain in full (rest from reference TRBV19 and TRBJ1-3): DGGITQSPKYLFRKEGQNVTLSCEQNLNHDAMYWYRQDPGQGLRLIYYSQIVNDFQKGDIAEGYSVSREKKESFPLTVTSAQKNPTAFYLCGAGGFSGNTIYFGEGSWLTVV.

The chain has TRBV11-2 and TRBJ2-1, with D unclear. V was pared by 4 bases and J by 0 bases, with 13 bases between. This CDR3 is built from 16 residues. CDR1 SGHAT and CDR2 FQNNGV come from the germline V gene. The CDR3 protein is CASSSLTFTSYNEQFF. CDR3 DNA: TGTGCCAGCAGCTCTTTGACTTTCACCTCCTACAATGAGCAGTTCTTC.

The rearrangement uses TRBV12-5 and TRBJ1-5; possibly TRBD1 for D (6 bases). V lost 5 bases and J 5 bases, leaving 13 bases between the germline ends. There are 14 residues in the CDR3. Germline V gives CDR1 LGHNT, CDR2 FRNRAP. CDR3 protein: CASGLQGLHQPQHF. DNA of the CDR3: TGTGCTAGTGGTCTACAGGGTCTACATCAGCCCCAGCATTTT.